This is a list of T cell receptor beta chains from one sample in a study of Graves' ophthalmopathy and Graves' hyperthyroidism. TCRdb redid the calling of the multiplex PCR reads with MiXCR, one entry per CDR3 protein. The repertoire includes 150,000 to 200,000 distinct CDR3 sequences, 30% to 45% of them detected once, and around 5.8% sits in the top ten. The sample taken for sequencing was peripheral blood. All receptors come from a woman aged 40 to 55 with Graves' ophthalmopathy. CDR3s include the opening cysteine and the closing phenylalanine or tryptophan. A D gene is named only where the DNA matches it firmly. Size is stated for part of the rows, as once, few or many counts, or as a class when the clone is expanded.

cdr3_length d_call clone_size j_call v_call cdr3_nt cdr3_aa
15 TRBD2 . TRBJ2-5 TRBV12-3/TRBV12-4 TGTGCCAGCAGTTTAACTAGCGGAACCCAAGAGACCCAGTACTTC CASSLTSGTQETQYF
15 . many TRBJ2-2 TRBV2 TGTGCCAGCAAATGGGAAGGGGTAAACACCGGGGAGCTGTTTTTT CASKWEGVNTGELFF
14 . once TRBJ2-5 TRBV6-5 TGTGCCAGCAGTTATTCCCAGGGCCAAGAGACCCAGTACTTC CASSYSQGQETQYF
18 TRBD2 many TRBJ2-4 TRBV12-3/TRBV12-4 TGTGCCAGCAAGACTAGCGGGGGGAACAACCTAGCCAAAAACATTCAGTACTTC CASKTSGGNNLAKNIQYF
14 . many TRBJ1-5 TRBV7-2 TGTGCCAGCAGCTATCGGGATAGCAATCAGCCCCAGCATTTT CASSYRDSNQPQHF
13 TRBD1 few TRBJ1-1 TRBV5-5 TGTGCCAGCAGCTTCACAGGGGTAACTGAAGCTTTCTTT CASSFTGVTEAFF
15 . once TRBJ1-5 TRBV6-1 TGTGCCAGCAGTGAACAGGGGTATAGCAATCAGCCCCAGCATTTT CASSEQGYSNQPQHF
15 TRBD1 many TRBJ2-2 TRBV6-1 TGTGCCAGCAGACCCCCAGGGGGCATCACCGGGGAGCTGTTTTTT CASRPPGGITGELFF
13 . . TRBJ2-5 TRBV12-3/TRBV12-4 TGTGCCAGCACCCATAGTAGCCAAGAGACCCAGTACTTC CASTHSSQETQYF
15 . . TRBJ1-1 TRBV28 TGTGCCAGCAGTCCACCTCGGGGGACGAACACTGAAGCTTTCTTT CASSPPRGTNTEAFF